This T cell receptor (beta chain) was obtained from a study of blood T cell repertoires in COVID-19. Study-level background: Italy, Spain and the United States were the sources of the convalescent and acute COVID-19 samples.

TCRdb's table, derived via immunoSEQ multiplex PCR, lists solely in-frame clones and lacks some. There are some 75,000 clones in the sample; 80% to 90% occur only once, and 0.55% to 0.75% lies in the top ten. J gave up 2 bases and V 2 bases, and 2 bases lay outside the gene matches. Germline CDR1 LGHDT, CDR2 YNNKEL (reference sequence). This CDR3 region has 15 residues. The specimen was peripheral blood. This receptor was obtained from a man in his 60s with acute or convalescent COVID-19. The rearrangement links TRBV3-1 (or the pseudogene TRBV3-2) to TRBJ2-7; 11 bases line up with TRBD2. CDR3 bases: TGTGCCAGCAGCCAAACTAGCGGGAGAACCTACGAGCAGTACTTC. This gives the protein CASSQTSGRTYEQYF.